The 24 T cell receptor beta chains listed next were all sequenced from one sample in a study of shared clonotypes between healthy human individuals. Sequencing used immunoSEQ multiplex PCR; TCRdb keeps in-frame clones, though not all of them. Of around 750,000 clones detected, approximately 79% appear once; the ten largest clones hold approximately 1.6%. What was sequenced was memory CD4+ T cells sorted from blood. The sample's subset: CD45RA-negative fraction. These receptors all stem from a woman aged 25-40 years in good health.

Concerning this clone: Different DNA sequences within this sample yield the same CDR3. This chain links TRBV5-1 with TRBJ2-1; D uncertain. V lost 2 bases, J lost 3 bases, and 12 bases lay in between. This CDR3 has 15 amino acids. Germline V lookup: CDR1 SGHRS, CDR2 YFSETQ. The CDR3 loop reads CASSFSTSSYNEQFF. The CDR3 DNA follows: TGCGCCAGCAGCTTCAGTACCTCTAGCTACAATGAGCAGTTCTTC.

J is TRBJ2-7 and V is TRBV28; no clear D. V lost 5 bases, J lost 2 bases, and 19 bases lay in between. CDR1 is MDHEN, CDR2 SYDVKM, per germline. There are 16 residues in the CDR3. CDR3 protein: CASSLNGVGRAYEQYF. CDR3 in DNA: TGTGCCAGCAGTCTAAATGGGGTAGGTCGCGCCTACGAGCAGTACTTC.

The table lists this clone with a few counts. The CDR3 DNA reads TGTGCCAGCAGCCCCACCGGCAGGGACTCCTACGAGCAGTACTTC. This sequence encodes CASSPTGRDSYEQYF. V is TRBV5-4 and J is TRBJ2-7, with D possibly being TRBD1 (5 bases). The CDR3 has 15 amino acids. The V end lost 4 bases, the J end lost 0 bases, and 14 bases lay between the germline ends. Germline lookup yields CDR1 SGHNT and CDR2 YYREEE (reference sequence).

This clone has more than one count but fewer than ten. This chain links TRBV5-1 with TRBJ2-2; 11 nucleotides match TRBD2. The CDR3 extends over 16 amino acids. Trimming took 4 bases from V and 1 from J; bases not matched to a gene: 3. Germline assignment: CDR1 SGHRS and CDR2 YFSETQ. As DNA, the CDR3 is TGCGCCAGCAGCGAGACTAGCGGGATGAACACCGGGGAGCTGTTTTTT. This translates into CASSETSGMNTGELFF.

The genes are TRBV6-5 and TRBJ2-1; 8 bases fit TRBD2. V shed 8 bases and J 4 bases; nucleotides not matched to a gene: 4. This CDR3 is built from 13 residues. CDR1 and CDR2 from the germline V gene are MNHEY and SVGAGI. Here the CDR3 DNA reads TGTGCCAGCCGGGAGGGGGTATACAATGAGCAGTTCTTC. Translation gives CASREGVYNEQFF.

Notes on this clone: A much larger clone lies a single base off, so this may be a read error. The chain combines TRBV6-5 with TRBJ2-7; 9 bases align to TRBD2. This CDR3 is 15 amino acids long. The V and J ends lost 0 bases and 0 bases, in that order; junction bases with no gene match: 0. CDR1 and CDR2 (germline): MNHEY, SVGAGI. The CDR3 sequence is CASSYSSGSSYEQYF. The CDR3 region has the DNA TGTGCCAGCAGTTACTCTAGCGGGAGCTCCTACGAGCAGTACTTC.

This clone was counted at least ten times. The gene calls are TRBV27 and TRBJ2-3; D not resolved. Trimming took 8 bases from V and 0 from J, leaving 9 bases between them. Germline lookup yields CDR1 MNHEY and CDR2 SMNVEV (reference sequence). This CDR3 is built from 13 residues. Here the CDR3 reads CASRTYSTDTQYF. In nucleotides, the CDR3 is TGTGCCAGCCGAACCTATAGCACAGATACGCAGTATTTT.

This chain links TRBV6-5 with TRBJ1-1; D unresolved. Germline V gives CDR1 MNHEY, CDR2 SVGAGI. This CDR3 has 13 amino acids. Trimming pared 4 bases from V and 6 bases from J, leaving 12 bases between. The chain's CDR3 is CASSLGFRSEAFF. For the CDR3, the DNA is TGTGCCAGCAGTTTAGGCTTTCGGTCTGAAGCTTTCTTT.

The chain couples TRBV6-4 to TRBJ1-1; D ambiguous. CDR1 is MRHNA, CDR2 SNTAGT, per germline. The CDR3 has 13 residues. V lost 0 bases and J 0 bases, leaving 2 bases between the germline ends. Here the CDR3 reads CASSDSMNTEAFF. The CDR3 nucleotides are TGTGCCAGCAGTGACTCCATGAACACTGAAGCTTTCTTT.

The chain employs TRBV28 and TRBJ2-7; D is undetermined. Germline V gene sequence: CDR1 MDHEN, CDR2 SYDVKM. Trimming left V 4 bases short and J 4 bases short, with 14 bases between. The CDR3 loop spans 14 amino acids. The CDR3 nucleotides read TGTGCCAGCAGTTCTGTTGACTTGCGATACGAGCAGTACTTC. It yields the protein CASSSVDLRYEQYF. Supplemented by reference TRBV28 and TRBJ2-7, the full variable domain reads DVKVTQSSRYLVKRTGEKVFLECVQDMDHENMFWYRQDPGLGLRLIYFSYDVKMKEKGDIPEGYSVSREKKERFSLILESASTNQTSMYLCASSSVDLRYEQYFGPGTRLTVT.

The sample holds a few counts of this clone. This rearrangement joins TRBV10-2 to TRBJ2-7; D is possibly TRBD2 (6 bases). This CDR3 has 13 residues. In germline, CDR1 is WSHSY, CDR2 SAAADI. The V end lost 5 bases, the J end lost 2 bases, and 10 bases lay between the germline ends. Here the CDR3 reads CASSQTGAYEQYF. CDR3 coding DNA: TGCGCCAGCAGTCAAACGGGAGCCTACGAGCAGTACTTC.

This chain links TRBV2 with TRBJ2-7; 14 nucleotides align to TRBD2. With V trimmed by 6 bases and J by 0 bases, 7 bases remained unmatched. Germline V gene lookup returns CDR1 SNHLY and CDR2 FYNNEI. The CDR3 loop spans 17 amino acids. Here the CDR3 reads CASSWTSGRPDSYEQYF. The CDR3 nucleotides read TGTGCCAGCAGCTGGACTAGCGGGAGGCCCGACTCCTACGAGCAGTACTTC. The whole variable domain, remainder taken from reference TRBV2 and TRBJ2-7, is EPEVTQTPSHQVTQMGQEVILRCVPISNHLYFYWYRQILGQKVEFLVSFYNNEISEKSEIFDDQFSVERPDGSNFTLKIRSTKLEDSAMYFCASSWTSGRPDSYEQYFGPGTRLTVT.

This rearrangement joins TRBV28 to TRBJ2-3, with unresolved D. From germline, CDR1 is MDHEN and CDR2 SYDVKM. V shed 10 bases and J shed 2 bases, with 13 bases lying between them. The CDR3 runs to 13 residues. The CDR3 is CATRKDNTDTQYF. The DNA of the CDR3 is TGTGCCACCCGAAAAGATAACACAGATACGCAGTATTTT.

The genes are TRBV6-1 and TRBJ2-5, with 10 bases that match TRBD1. The germline V gene has CDR1 MNHNS and CDR2 SASEGT. The CDR3 loop spans 15 amino acids. J gave up 5 bases and V 6 bases, and 9 bases lay outside the gene matches. CDR3 sequence reads: CASRERQGAKETQYF. DNA of the CDR3: TGTGCCAGCAGGGAGAGACAGGGGGCCAAGGAGACCCAGTACTTC.

The chain employs TRBV5-1 and TRBJ1-4; maybe TRBD1 (5 bases). V lost 5 bases, J lost 7 bases, and 12 bases lay in between. CDR1 is SGHRS, CDR2 YFSETQ, per germline. The CDR3 runs to 13 residues. The DNA of the CDR3 is TGCGCCAGCAGGGACAACGTACGTGAAAAACTGTTTTTT. Translation: CASRDNVREKLFF.

The V gene is TRBV5-1, the J gene TRBJ2-2, with D perhaps matching TRBD2 (6 bases). Between the trimmed V and J ends, which lost 9 bases and 1 base, there was a span of 16 bases. CDR3 length: 15 amino acids. Germline CDR1 is SGHRS and CDR2 is YFSETQ. The CDR3 sequence is CATAVGSMNTGELFF. The DNA for the CDR3 is TGCGCCACCGCGGTCGGGAGTATGAACACCGGGGAGCTGTTTTTT.

The chain joins TRBV5-1 to TRBJ2-6; possibly TRBD2 for D (7 bases). V was pared by 1 base and J by 2 bases, with 13 bases between. Germline CDR1 and CDR2: SGHRS and YFSETQ. The CDR3 is made up of 17 amino acids. CDR3 residues: CASSLHQGTTGANVLTF. The CDR3 DNA sequence: TGCGCCAGCAGCTTGCACCAGGGGACTACTGGGGCCAACGTCCTGACTTTC.

The genes are TRBV7-8 and TRBJ1-3; D not certain. The CDR3 consists of 14 residues. Per the germline V gene, CDR1 is SGHVS and CDR2 is FQNEAQ. Trimming pared 4 bases from V and 0 bases from J, leaving 7 bases between. The CDR3 loop is CASSSDNSGNTIYF. CDR3 bases: TGTGCCAGCAGCTCAGACAACTCTGGAAACACCATATATTTT.

The gene calls are TRBV7-9 and TRBJ2-7; 9 bases align to TRBD1. The CDR3 spans 16 residues. Trimming at V came to 5 bases and at J to 5 bases, leaving 13 bases not matched to a gene. Germline CDR1 SEHNR, CDR2 FQNEAQ (reference sequence). CDR3 sequence (DNA): TGTGCCAGCAGCCGGGGGGTAGGACAGGGGATCAACGAGCAGTACTTC. This gives the protein CASSRGVGQGINEQYF.

The V and J genes are TRBV28 and TRBJ2-4; TRBD1 matches 7 bases. The CDR3 extends over 19 amino acids. Looked up from germline, CDR1 is MDHEN and CDR2 is SYDVKM. The ends lost 1 base at V and 3 bases at J; junction bases unmatched: 15. The CDR3 nucleotides are TGTGCCAGCAGTTTATTAAGGGACAGAGGATATCTGGTCAAAAACATTCAGTACTTC. As protein: CASSLLRDRGYLVKNIQYF.

A few counts support this clone. The gene calls are TRBV6-4 and TRBJ1-5; no clear D. There are 14 residues in the CDR3. V lost 9 bases to trimming and J lost 1 base, with 13 bases between them. Germline CDR1 is MRHNA and CDR2 is SNTAGT. For the CDR3, the DNA is TGTGCCAGACCTGAACGTGGAAGCAATCAGCCCCAGCATTTT. Protein product: CARPERGSNQPQHF.

The chain couples TRBV5-6 to TRBJ1-1, with D possibly being TRBD1 (6 bases). Germline V gene lookup returns CDR1 SGHDT and CDR2 YYEEEE. Trimming took off 1 base at V and 1 base at J, with 14 bases between the two ends. The CDR3 is 16 amino acids. The CDR3 region has the DNA TGTGCCAGCAGCTTGTGGTTAGGGACAACGAACACTGAAGCTTTCTTT. Its translation is CASSLWLGTTNTEAFF.

The CDR3 coding sequence is TGTGCCAGCAGCTTATATCTAGCGGGAGTGCACGAGCAGTACTTC. It translates to CASSLYLAGVHEQYF. The rearrangement links TRBV11-1 to TRBJ2-7; the match to TRBD2 covers 10 bases. Germline CDR1 and CDR2: SGHAT and FQDESV (reference sequence). The CDR3 runs 15 residues. Trimming took 2 bases from V and 5 from J; bases not matched to a gene: 6. The complete variable domain, with remaining parts taken from reference TRBV11-1 and TRBJ2-7, reads EAEVAQSPRYKITEKSQAVAFWCDPISGHATLYWYRQILGQGPELLVQFQDESVVDDSQLPKDRFSAERLKGVDSTLKIQPAELGDSAMYLCASSLYLAGVHEQYFGPGTRLTVT.

This clone was picked up one time. This same CDR3 is encoded by further DNA sequences in the sample. This chain uses TRBV18 with TRBJ1-4; D gene uncertain. V lost 2 bases to trimming and J lost 8 bases, with 9 bases between them. CDR1 is KGHSH, CDR2 LQKENI, per germline. CDR3 length: 13 amino acids. In DNA form, the CDR3 reads TGTGCCAGCTCACCAGGGGTTGGGGAAAAACTGTTTTTT. It translates to CASSPGVGEKLFF.